This T cell receptor (beta chain) appears in the sequencing data of a study of T cell repertoires in cytomegalovirus infection. The overall study: TCR beta signatures that were public indicated CMV infection and matching HLA type.

A remark on this clonotype: The antigen is not known.

TCRdb recomputed calls from the reads with MiXCR, one row per CDR3 protein. The data show 700,000 to 900,000 distinct CDR3 sequences, with roughly 28% seen just once and about 12% held by the top ten. The specimen comprised cultured CD8+ T cells from PBMCs, sampled from culture after CMV antigen stimulation. This receptor was obtained from a human donor in good health (CMV status not recorded). Some clones in this sample may be carry-over from other donors' samples.

CDR3 nucleotides: TGTGCCCATAGCCGTGGCCCCACCGGGGAGCTGTTTTTT. Translating it yields CAHSRGPTGELFF. The J gene is TRBJ2-2, the V gene TRBV12-3 or TRBV12-4; no firm D call. Between the trimmed V and J ends, which lost 11 bases and 4 bases, there was a span of 14 bases. CDR3 size: 13 residues.